These T cell receptor beta chains were read from a single sample in a study. TCRdb independently ran MiXCR on the 5' RACE reads; one entry per CDR3 protein. The data hold approximately 31,000 distinct CDR3 sequences, with roughly 26% observed a single time. Sequencing used naive CD4+ T cells sorted from a lymph node. The receptor source for this set is a female donor with breast cancer. The CDR3 runs from the conserved cysteine through the conserved F or W. Each record gives: V gene, CDR3 protein.

TRBV6-1 CASSEAIQVGFF
TRBV7-3 CASSWAGTGGFEQYF
TRBV4-2 CASSQDSPYLGTDTQYF
TRBV7-2 CASSSLVGLTANYGYTF
TRBV4-1 CASSQPTRTRAYEQYF
TRBV29-1 CSVATAYNEQFF
TRBV4-1 CASSQLVGLRSYEQYF
TRBV6-5 CASSYSRGTGELFF
TRBV28 CASSFRRETQYF
TRBV9 CASSVGDAGQETQYF
TRBV7-9 CASSLRLVNTGELFF
TRBV4-2 CASTPGRVPDTQYF
TRBV6-5 CASKKGTRGTAGKLFF
TRBV5-1 CASSLTGQGAYEQYF
TRBV9 CASSVAGVGYEQYF
TRBV29-1 CSVVQAKLLNTEAFF
TRBV5-1 CASSSRTRPYEQYF
TRBV10-3 CAISNRGGEEKLFF
TRBV3-1 CASSQGLPAGGLDTQYF
TRBV4-1 CASSRGSGRLDEKLFF
TRBV5-1 CAGSDPGTTTYEQYF
TRBV5-1 CASSVEGARNTEAFF
TRBV30 CAWSVSASFGKLFF
TRBV4-3 CASSQYITGNEQFF
TRBV7-2 CASSSPGQGAVALDTGELFF
TRBV7-3 CASSESPVEKLFF
TRBV4-1 CASGTPDNEQFF
TRBV5-1 CASATSGFPDTQYF
TRBV5-4 CASRPTGGSAHEQYF
TRBV21-1 CASRTAGTNEKLFF
TRBV7-9 CASSVGAQETQYF
TRBV29-1 CSAKDSAYEQYF
TRBV29-1 CSVASDRVVITEAFF
TRBV5-1 CASSLRTMNTGELFF
TRBV7-3 CASSLAEQRTQYF
TRBV10-3 CAISESVEEYGYTF
TRBV5-4 CASSKGAGYGYNEQFF
TRBV5-4 CASSLPFAEAFF
TRBV6-5 CASRTRWMLSEQYF
TRBV6-1 CASSEMAEKLFF
TRBV6-5 CASSYRTGDYEQYF
TRBV28 CATGQGNTGELFF
TRBV6-1 CASSEAQGGGYEQYF
TRBV6-2/TRBV6-3 CASSGRYGSTDTQYF
TRBV6-2/TRBV6-3 CASSLDALGTGEQFF
TRBV4-1 CASSRTASSYEQYF
TRBV3-1 CASSQYLGNYEQYF
TRBV7-8 CASSFWVDRPNTEAFF
TRBV20-1 CSARVRSTYNSPLHF
TRBV11-2 CASSHRGSRQIQETQYF
TRBV12-3/TRBV12-4 CASSLPRGSGRYNEQFF
TRBV4-1 CASSQVVSNQPQHF
TRBV28 CASSFFDEQYF
TRBV27 CASHGEAGTSGANVLTF
TRBV20-1 CSAPTSGQETQYF